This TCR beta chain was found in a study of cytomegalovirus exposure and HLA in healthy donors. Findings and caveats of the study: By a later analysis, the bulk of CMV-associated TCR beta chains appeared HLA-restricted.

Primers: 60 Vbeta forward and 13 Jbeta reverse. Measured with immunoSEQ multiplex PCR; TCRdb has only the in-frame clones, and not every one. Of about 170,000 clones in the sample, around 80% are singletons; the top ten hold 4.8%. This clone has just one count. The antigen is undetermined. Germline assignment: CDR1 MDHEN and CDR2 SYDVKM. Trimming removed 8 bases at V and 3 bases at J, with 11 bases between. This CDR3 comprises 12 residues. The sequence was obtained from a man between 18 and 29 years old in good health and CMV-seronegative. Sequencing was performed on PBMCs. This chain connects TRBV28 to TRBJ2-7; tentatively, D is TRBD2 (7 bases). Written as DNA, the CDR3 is TGTGCCAGCCGGGGGGCGGGCTACGAGCAGTACTTC. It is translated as CASRGAGYEQYF.